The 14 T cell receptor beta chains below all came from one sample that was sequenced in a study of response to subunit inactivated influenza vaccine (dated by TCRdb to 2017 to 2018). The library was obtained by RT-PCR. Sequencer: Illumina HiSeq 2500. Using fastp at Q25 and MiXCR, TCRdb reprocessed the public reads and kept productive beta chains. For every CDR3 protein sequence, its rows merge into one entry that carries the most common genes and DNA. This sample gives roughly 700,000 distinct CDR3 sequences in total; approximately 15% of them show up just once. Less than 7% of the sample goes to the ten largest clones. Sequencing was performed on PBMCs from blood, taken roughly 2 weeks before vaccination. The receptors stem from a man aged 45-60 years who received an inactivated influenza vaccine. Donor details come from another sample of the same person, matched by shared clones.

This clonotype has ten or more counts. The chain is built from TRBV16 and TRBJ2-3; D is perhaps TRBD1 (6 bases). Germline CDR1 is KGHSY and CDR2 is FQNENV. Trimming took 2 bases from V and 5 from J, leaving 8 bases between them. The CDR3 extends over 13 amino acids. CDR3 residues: CASSQQGGDTQYF. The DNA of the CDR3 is TGTGCCAGCAGCCAACAAGGGGGAGATACGCAGTATTTT.

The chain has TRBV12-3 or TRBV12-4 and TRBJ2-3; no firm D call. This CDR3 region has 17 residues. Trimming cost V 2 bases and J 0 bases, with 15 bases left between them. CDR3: CASSLKSSSASTDTQYF. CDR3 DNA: TGTGCCAGCAGTTTAAAGTCTAGTTCGGCTAGCACAGATACGCAGTATTTT.

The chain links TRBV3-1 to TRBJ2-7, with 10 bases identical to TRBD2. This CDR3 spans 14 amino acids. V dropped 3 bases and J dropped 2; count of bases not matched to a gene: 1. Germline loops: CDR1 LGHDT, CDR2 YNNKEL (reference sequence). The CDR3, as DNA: TGTGCCAGCAGCCACGGACTAGCGGCCTACGAGCAGTACTTC. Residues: CASSHGLAAYEQYF.

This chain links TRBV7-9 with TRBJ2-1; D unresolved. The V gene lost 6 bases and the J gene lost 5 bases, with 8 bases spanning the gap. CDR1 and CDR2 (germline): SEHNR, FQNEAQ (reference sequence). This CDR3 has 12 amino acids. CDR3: CASRFPHNEQFF. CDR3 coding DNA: TGTGCCAGCAGATTCCCACACAATGAGCAGTTCTTC.

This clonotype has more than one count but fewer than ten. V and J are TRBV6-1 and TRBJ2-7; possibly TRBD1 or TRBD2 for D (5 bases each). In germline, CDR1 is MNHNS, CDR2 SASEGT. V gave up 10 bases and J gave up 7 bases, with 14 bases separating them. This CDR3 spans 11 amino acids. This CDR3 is CATEGLREQYF. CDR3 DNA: TGTGCCACCGAGGGGCTCCGGGAGCAGTACTTC.

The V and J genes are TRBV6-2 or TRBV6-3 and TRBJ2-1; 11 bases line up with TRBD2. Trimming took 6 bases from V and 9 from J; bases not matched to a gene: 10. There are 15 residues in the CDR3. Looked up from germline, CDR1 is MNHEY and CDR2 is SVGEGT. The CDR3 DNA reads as TGTGCCAGCAGCCGAACTAGCGGGAGAGGATTTGAGCAGTTCTTC. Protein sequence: CASSRTSGRGFEQFF.

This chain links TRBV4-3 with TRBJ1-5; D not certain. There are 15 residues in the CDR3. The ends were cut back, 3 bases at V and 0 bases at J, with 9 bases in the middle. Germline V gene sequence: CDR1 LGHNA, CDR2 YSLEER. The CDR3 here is CASSQDVNSNQPQHF. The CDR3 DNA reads TGCGCCAGCAGCCAGGACGTCAATAGCAATCAGCCCCAGCATTTT.

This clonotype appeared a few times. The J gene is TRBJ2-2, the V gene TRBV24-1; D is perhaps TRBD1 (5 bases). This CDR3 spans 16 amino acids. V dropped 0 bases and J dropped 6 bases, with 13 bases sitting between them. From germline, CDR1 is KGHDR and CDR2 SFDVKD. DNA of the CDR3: TGTGCCACCAGTGATTTGGCCCCTCACAGGTCCGGGGAGCTGTTTTTT. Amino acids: CATSDLAPHRSGELFF.

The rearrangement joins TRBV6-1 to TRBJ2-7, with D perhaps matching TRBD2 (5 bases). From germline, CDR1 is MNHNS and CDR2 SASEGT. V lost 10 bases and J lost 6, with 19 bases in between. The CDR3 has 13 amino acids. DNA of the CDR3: TGTGCCACCCTAGCCAGACCCTATTCCGAGCAGTACTTC. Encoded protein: CATLARPYSEQYF.

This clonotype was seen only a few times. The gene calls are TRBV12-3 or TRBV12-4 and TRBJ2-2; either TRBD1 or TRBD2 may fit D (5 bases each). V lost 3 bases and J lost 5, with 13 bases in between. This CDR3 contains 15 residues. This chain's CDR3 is CASSLDGGRTGELFF. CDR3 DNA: TGTGCCAGCAGTTTGGATGGGGGACGGACCGGGGAGCTGTTTTTT.

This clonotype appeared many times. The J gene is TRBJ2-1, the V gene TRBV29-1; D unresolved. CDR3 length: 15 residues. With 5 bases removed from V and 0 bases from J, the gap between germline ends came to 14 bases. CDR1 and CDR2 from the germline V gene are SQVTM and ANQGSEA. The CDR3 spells CSVSAPPSSYNEQFF. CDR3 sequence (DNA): TGCAGCGTTAGCGCTCCCCCGAGCTCCTACAATGAGCAGTTCTTC.

CDR3: CASSDRLEAFF. CDR3 in DNA: TGTGCCAGCAGTGACAGGCTTGAAGCTTTCTTT. This chain uses TRBV28 with TRBJ1-1; tentative D call: TRBD1 (6 bases). V dropped 5 bases and J dropped 7 bases, with 8 bases sitting between them. From germline, CDR1 is MDHEN and CDR2 SYDVKM. The CDR3 contains 11 residues.

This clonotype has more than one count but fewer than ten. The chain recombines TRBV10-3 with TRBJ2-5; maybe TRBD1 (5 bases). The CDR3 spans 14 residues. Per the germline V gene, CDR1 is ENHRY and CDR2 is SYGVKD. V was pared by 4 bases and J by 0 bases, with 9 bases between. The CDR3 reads CAISAKGYQETQYF. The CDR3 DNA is TGTGCCATCAGTGCGAAGGGGTACCAAGAGACCCAGTACTTC.

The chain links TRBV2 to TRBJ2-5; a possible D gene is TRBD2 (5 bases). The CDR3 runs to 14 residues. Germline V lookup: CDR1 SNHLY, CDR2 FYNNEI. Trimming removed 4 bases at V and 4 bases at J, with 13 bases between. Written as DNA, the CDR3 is TGTGCCAGCAGTGGACCTGGCCGGGGAGAGACCCAGTACTTC. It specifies CASSGPGRGETQYF.